This T cell receptor (beta chain) was sequenced during a study of cytomegalovirus exposure and HLA in healthy donors. Study background: Early released data had tens of millions of unique TCRs, all coming from HLA-typed donors. Study results and caveats: Trimming of TCR beta V- and J-genes showed a link, identified in a later analysis, to a missense DCLRE1C variant.

In this sample, this clone turned up a few times. Its antigen remains unknown. Use of 60 Vbeta and 13 Jbeta primers characterized the PCR. Clones were read by immunoSEQ multiplex PCR, and TCRdb kept only the in-frame ones, dropping some. Of around 200,000 clones listed, about 80% were seen once; the top ten hold under 0.85%. The CDR3 length is 15 residues. CDR1 is MGHRA, CDR2 YSYEKL, per germline. With V trimmed by 1 base and J by 1 base, 1 base remained unmatched. The J gene is TRBJ2-7, the V gene TRBV4-1; 10 bases map to TRBD1. The sample was PBMCs. The origin of this receptor is a boy aged 5-17 years in good health and CMV-seronegative. The CDR3 protein is CASSQGTGGSYEQYF. CDR3 sequence (DNA): TGCGCCAGCAGCCAAGGGACAGGGGGGTCCTACGAGCAGTACTTC.